This T cell receptor beta chain was identified in a study of cytomegalovirus exposure and HLA in healthy donors. Study observations and caveats: Researchers counted 150 to 200 TCR beta chains as cytomegalovirus-associated. Analysis was carried out at a later point, and it linked a missense DCLRE1C variant to TCR beta V- and J-gene trimming. Reported performance of the classifier showed diagnosis of cytomegalovirus status with high specificity and sensitivity. What TCR beta sequences reportedly achieved was accurate prediction of HLA-A and HLA-B alleles in most subjects.

Points on this clone: The antigen is undetermined.

This CDR3 is 16 amino acids long. The J segment lost 7 bases and the V segment lost 3 bases, leaving 7 bases of the junction unmatched. Germline CDR1 is KGHSH and CDR2 is LQKENI. The PCR made use of 60 Vbeta and 13 Jbeta primers. Sequenced by immunoSEQ multiplex PCR; TCRdb stores in-frame clones only, minus some. The table has around 150,000 clones, over 75% seen once. This TCR was sampled from a man between 25 and 39 years old in good health and CMV-seropositive. What was sequenced was PBMCs. The rearrangement uses TRBV18 and TRBJ1-5; 12 positions match TRBD1. CDR3 amino acids: CASSPEGQGASQPQHF. The CDR3 DNA sequence: TGTGCCAGCTCACCTGAGGGACAGGGGGCTTCGCAGCCCCAGCATTTT.